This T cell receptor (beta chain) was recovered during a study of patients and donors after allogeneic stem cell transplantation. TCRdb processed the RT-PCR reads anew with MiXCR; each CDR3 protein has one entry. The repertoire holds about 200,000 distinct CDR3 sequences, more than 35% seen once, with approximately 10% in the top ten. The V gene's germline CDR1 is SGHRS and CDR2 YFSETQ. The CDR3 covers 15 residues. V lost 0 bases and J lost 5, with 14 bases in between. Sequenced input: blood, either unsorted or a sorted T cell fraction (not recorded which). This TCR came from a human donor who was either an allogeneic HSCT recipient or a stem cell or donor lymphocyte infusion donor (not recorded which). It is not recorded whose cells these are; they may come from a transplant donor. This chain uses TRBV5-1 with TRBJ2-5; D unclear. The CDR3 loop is CASSLAGSPRETQYF. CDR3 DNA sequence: TGCGCCAGCAGCTTGGCCGGTTCCCCCCGGGAGACCCAGTACTTC.